This T cell receptor (beta chain) was found in a study of cytomegalovirus exposure and HLA in healthy donors. Findings and caveats of the study: The study labeled more than 150 TCR beta chains cytomegalovirus-associated. Exclusion applied to some V segments, including TRBV6-2 and TRBV6-3, as they were indistinguishable. There was a cluster of highly shared sequence variants that was likely a sequencing artifact.

Trimming took 5 bases from V and 0 from J, leaving 15 bases between them. CDR1 is SGHNT and CDR2 is YENEEA in the germline V gene. The CDR3 spans 16 residues. Primers for the PCR totalled 60 Vbeta and 13 Jbeta. TCRdb's copy holds only in-frame clones and misses some; the assay was immunoSEQ multiplex PCR. This table has 210,000 or so clones, approximately 78% appearing once. Worth noting for this clone: The antigen remains undetermined.

The chain employs TRBV11-3 and TRBJ2-3, with a tentative D call TRBD2 (6 bases). This clonotype was obtained from a boy younger than 18 in good health and CMV-seronegative. What was sequenced was PBMCs. The CDR3 bases are TGTGCCAGCAGCCCCCTATGGGAGGTTAGCACAGATACGCAGTATTTT. Translated, it gives CASSPLWEVSTDTQYF.